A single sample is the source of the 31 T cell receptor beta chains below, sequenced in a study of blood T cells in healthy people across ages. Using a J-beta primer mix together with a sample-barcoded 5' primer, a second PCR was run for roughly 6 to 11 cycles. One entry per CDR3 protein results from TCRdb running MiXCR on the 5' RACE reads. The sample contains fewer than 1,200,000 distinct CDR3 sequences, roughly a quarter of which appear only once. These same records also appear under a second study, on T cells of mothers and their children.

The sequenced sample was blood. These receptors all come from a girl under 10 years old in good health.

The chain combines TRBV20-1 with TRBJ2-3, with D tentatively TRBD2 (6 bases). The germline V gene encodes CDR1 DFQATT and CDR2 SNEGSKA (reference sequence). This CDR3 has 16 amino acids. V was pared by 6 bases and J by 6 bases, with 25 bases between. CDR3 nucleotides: TGCAGTGCCCAAAAGCCGGGACTCCTATCAGGGGATACGCAGTATTTT. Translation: CSAQKPGLLSGDTQYF.

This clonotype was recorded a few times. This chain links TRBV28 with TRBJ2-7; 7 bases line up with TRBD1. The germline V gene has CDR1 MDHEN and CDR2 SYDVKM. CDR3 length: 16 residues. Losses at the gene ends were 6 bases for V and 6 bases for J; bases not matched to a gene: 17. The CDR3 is CASRRTLQGVWIEQYF. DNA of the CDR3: TGTGCCAGCAGGCGTACCCTTCAGGGGGTATGGATCGAGCAGTACTTC.

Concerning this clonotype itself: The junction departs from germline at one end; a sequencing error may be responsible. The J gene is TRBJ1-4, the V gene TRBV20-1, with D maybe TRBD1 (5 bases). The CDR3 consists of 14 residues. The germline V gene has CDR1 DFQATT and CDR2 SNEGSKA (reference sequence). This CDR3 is CSAVEDSRNEELFF. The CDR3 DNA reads TGCAGTGCTGTTGAAGACAGCCGAAATGAAGAACTGTTTTTT.

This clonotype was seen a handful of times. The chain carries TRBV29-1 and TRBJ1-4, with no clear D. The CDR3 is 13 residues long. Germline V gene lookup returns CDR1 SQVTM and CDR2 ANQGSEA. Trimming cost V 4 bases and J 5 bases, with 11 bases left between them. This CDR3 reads CSVAPVLNEKLFF. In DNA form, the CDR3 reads TGCAGCGTTGCCCCAGTATTAAATGAAAAACTGTTTTTT.

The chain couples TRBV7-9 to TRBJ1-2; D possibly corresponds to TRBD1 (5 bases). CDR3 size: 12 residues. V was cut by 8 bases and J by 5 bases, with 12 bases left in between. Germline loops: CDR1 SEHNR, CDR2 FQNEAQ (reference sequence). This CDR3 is CASSDGGYGYTF. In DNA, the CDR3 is TGTGCCAGCTCGGACGGGGGTTATGGCTACACCTTC.

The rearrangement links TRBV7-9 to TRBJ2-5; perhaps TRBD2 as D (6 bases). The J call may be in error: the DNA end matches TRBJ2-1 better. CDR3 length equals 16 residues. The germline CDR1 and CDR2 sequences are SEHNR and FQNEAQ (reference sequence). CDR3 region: CASSLVSLASGNEQFF. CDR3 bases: TGTGCCAGCAGCTTAGTATCCCTAGCGTCCGGCAATGAGCAGTTCTTC.

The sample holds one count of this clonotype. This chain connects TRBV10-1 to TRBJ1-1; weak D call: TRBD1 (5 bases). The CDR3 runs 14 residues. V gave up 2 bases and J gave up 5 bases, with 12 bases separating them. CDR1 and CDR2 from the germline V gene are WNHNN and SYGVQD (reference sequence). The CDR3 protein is CASSESGAGTEAFF. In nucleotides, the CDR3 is TGCGCCAGCAGTGAGAGCGGGGCTGGAACTGAAGCTTTCTTT.

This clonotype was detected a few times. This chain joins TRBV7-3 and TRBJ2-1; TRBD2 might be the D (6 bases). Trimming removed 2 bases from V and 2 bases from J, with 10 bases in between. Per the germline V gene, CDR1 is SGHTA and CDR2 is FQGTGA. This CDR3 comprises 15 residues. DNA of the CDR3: TGTGCCAGCAGCTTATTGGCTAGCGCCTACAATGAGCAGTTCTTC. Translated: CASSLLASAYNEQFF.

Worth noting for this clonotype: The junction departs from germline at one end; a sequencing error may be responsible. As DNA, the CDR3 is TGTGCCAGCAGCCCTTATGGAAACACCATATGTTTT. Protein product: CASSPYGNTICF. The chain couples TRBV7-6 to TRBJ1-3; D remains ambiguous. The CDR3 spans 12 residues. Germline V gene lookup returns CDR1 SGHVS and CDR2 FNYEAQ. Combining the CDR3 with reference TRBV7-6 and TRBJ1-3 gives the whole variable domain GAGVSQSPRYKVTKRGQDVALRCDPISGHVSLYWYRQALGQGPEFLTYFNYEAQQDKSGLPNDRFSAERPEGSISTLTIQRTEQRDSAMYRCASSPYGNTICFGEGSWLTVV.

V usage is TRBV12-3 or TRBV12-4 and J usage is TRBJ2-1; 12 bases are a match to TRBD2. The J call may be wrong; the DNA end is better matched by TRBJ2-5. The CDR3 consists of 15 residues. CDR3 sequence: CASSPRTSGKETQYF. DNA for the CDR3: TGTGCCAGCAGTCCCCGGACTAGCGGGAAGGAGACCCAGTACTTC.

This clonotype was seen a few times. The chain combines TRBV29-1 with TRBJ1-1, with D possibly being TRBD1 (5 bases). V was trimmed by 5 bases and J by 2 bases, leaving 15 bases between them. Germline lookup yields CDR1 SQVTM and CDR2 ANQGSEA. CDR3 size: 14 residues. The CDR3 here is CSVFRWGGNTEAFF. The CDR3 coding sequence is TGCAGCGTTTTCAGGTGGGGGGGAAACACTGAAGCTTTCTTT.

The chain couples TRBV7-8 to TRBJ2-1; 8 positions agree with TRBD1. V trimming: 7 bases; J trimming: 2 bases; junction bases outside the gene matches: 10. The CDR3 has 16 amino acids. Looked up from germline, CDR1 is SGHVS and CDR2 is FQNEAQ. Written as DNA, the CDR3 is TGTGCCAGCACCGACAGGGGCCAATTGACCTACAATGAGCAGTTCTTC. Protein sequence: CASTDRGQLTYNEQFF.

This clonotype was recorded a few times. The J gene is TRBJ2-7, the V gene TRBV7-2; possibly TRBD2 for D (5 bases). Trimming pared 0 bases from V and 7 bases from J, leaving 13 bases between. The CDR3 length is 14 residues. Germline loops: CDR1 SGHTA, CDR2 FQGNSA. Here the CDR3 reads CASSLAPGRAEQYF. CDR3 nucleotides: TGTGCCAGCAGCTTAGCACCCGGGCGGGCAGAGCAGTACTTC.

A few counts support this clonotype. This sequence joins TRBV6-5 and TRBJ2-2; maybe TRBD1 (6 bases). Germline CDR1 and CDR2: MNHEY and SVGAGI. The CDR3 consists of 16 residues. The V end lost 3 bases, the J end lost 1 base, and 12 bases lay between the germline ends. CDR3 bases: TGTGCCAGCAGTTATTTTCAGGGGCAGAACACCGGGGAGCTGTTTTTT. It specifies CASSYFQGQNTGELFF.

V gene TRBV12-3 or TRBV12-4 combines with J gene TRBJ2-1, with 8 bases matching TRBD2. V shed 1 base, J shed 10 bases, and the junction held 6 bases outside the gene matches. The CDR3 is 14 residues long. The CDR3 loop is CASSLVAGGEEQFF. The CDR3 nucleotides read TGTGCCAGCAGTTTAGTTGCGGGAGGTGAAGAGCAGTTCTTC.

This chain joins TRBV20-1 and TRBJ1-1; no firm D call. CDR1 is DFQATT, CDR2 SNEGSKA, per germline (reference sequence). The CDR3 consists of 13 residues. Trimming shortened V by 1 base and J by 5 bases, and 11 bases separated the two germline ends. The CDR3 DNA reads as TGCAGTGCTAGAGCTTCCCGGTGGACTGAAGCTTTCTTT. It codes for CSARASRWTEAFF.

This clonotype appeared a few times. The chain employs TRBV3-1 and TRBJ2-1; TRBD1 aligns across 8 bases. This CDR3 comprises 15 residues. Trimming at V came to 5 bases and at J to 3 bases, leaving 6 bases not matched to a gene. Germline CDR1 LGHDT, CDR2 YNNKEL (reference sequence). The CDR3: CASSAGDRYYNEQFF. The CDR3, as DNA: TGTGCCAGCAGCGCTGGGGACAGGTACTACAATGAGCAGTTCTTC.

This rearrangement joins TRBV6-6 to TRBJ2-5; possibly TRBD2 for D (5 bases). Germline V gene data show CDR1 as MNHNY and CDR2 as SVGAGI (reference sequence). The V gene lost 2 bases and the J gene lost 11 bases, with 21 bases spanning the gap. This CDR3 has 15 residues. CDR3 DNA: TGTGCCAGCAGTTACCAGCCGGGCCCTCTTAGGGAGCAGTACTTC. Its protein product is CASSYQPGPLREQYF.

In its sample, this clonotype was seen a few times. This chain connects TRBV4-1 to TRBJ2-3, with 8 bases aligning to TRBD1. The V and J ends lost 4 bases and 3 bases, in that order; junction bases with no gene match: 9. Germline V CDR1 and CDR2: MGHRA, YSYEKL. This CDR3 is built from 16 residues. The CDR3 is CASSLADRGLTDTQYF. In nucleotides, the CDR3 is TGCGCCAGCAGCCTTGCTGACAGGGGCTTAACAGATACGCAGTATTTT.

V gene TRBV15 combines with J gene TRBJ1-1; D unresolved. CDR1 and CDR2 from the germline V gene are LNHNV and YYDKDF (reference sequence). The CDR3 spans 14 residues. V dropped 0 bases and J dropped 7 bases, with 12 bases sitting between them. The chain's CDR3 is CATSRDWPDDEAFF. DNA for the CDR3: TGTGCCACCAGCAGAGATTGGCCAGACGATGAAGCTTTCTTT.

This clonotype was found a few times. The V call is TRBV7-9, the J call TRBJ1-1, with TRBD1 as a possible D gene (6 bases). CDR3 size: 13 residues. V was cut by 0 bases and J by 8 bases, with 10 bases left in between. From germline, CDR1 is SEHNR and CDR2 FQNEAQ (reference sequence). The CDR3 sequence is CASSLATQGEAFF. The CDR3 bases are TGTGCCAGCAGCTTAGCGACCCAGGGGGAAGCTTTCTTT. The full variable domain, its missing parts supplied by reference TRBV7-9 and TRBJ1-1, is DTGVSQNPRHKITKRGQNVTFRCDPISEHNRLYWYRQTLGQGPEFLTYFQNEAQLEKSRLLSDRFSAERPKGSFSTLEIQRTEQGDSAMYLCASSLATQGEAFFGQGTRLTVV.

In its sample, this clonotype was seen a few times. The CDR3 bases are TGCAGTGCCCGACTAGCGGGAGAGGTCTTGGAGACCCAGTACTTC. Its protein is CSARLAGEVLETQYF. J is TRBJ2-1 and V is TRBV20-1; TRBD2 agrees at 12 bases. The J call may be mistaken, given a closer DNA end match to TRBJ2-5. Germline CDR1 and CDR2: DFQATT and SNEGSKA (reference sequence). This CDR3 is built from 15 residues.

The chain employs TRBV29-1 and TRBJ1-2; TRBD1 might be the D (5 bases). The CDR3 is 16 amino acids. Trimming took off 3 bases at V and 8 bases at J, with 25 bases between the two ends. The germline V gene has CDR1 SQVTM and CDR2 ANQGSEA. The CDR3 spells CSVEFVGDMADGGYTF. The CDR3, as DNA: TGCAGCGTTGAGTTTGTGGGGGATATGGCGGATGGAGGCTACACCTTC.

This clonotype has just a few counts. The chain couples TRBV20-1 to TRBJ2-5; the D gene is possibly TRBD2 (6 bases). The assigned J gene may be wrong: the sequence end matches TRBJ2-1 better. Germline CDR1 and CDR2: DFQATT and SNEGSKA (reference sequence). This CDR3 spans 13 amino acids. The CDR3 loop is CSARETSFNEQFF. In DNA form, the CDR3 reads TGCAGTGCTAGAGAAACTAGCTTCAATGAGCAGTTCTTC.

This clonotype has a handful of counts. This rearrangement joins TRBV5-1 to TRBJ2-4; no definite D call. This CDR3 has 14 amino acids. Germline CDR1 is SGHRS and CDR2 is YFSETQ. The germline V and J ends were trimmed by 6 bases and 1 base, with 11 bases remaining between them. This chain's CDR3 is CASTTESAKNIQYF. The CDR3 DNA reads TGCGCCAGCACTACAGAATCCGCCAAAAACATTCAGTACTTC.

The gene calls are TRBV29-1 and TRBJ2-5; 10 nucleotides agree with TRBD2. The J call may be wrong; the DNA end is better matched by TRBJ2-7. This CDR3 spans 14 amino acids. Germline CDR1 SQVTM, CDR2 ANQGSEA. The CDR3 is CSVVTSGFINEQYF. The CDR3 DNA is TGCAGCGTTGTGACTAGCGGGTTCATCAACGAGCAGTACTTC.

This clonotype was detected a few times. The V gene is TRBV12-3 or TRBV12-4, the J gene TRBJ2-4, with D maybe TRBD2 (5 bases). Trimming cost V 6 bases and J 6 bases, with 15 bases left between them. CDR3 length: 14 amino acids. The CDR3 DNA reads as TGTGCCAGCAGCCTTACTAGAGGGTTAAACATTCAGTACTTC. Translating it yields CASSLTRGLNIQYF.

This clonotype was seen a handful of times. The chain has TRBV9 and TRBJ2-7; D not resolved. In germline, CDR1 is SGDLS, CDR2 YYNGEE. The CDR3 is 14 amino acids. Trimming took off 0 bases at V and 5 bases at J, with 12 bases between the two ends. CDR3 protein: CASSVEPRVHEQYF. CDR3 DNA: TGTGCCAGCAGCGTAGAACCCCGGGTCCACGAGCAGTACTTC. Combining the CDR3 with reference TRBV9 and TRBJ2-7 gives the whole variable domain DSGVTQTPKHLITATGQRVTLRCSPRSGDLSVYWYQQSLDQGLQFLIQYYNGEERAKGNILERFSAQQFPDLHSELNLSSLELGDSALYFCASSVEPRVHEQYFGPGTRLTVT.

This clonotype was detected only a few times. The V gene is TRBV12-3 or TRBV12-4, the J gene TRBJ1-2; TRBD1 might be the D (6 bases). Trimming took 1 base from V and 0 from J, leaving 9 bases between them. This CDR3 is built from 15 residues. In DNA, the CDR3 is TGTGCCAGCAGTTTAGAAGGGGGAGCTAACTATGGCTACACCTTC. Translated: CASSLEGGANYGYTF.

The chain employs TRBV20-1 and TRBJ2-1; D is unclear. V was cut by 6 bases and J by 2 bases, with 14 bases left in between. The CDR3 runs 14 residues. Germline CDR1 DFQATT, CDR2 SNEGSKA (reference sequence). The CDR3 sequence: CSAIPVRTYNEQFF. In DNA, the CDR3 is TGCAGTGCAATTCCAGTAAGAACCTACAATGAGCAGTTCTTC.

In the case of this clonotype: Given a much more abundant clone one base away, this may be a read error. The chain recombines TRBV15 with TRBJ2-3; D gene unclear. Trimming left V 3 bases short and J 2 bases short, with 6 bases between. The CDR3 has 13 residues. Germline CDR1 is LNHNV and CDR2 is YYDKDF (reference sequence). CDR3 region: CATSREFTDTQYF. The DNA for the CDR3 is TGTGCCACCAGCAGGGAATTCACAGATACGCAGTATTTT.